One and the same sample provided the 17 T cell receptor beta chains below, sequenced in a study of early T cells in non-severe SARS-CoV-2 infection (dated by TCRdb to the early 2020s). Library preparation used 5' RACE. Reads for this sample came from a NextSeq 500. TCRdb reprocessed the public reads (quality trimming at Q25 with fastp, clone calling with MiXCR) and kept in-frame beta chains. Under each unique CDR3 protein, matching rows form one entry showing the most common genes and DNA. The sample profile shows about 25,000 distinct CDR3 sequences; roughly 5% of them were found once. The ten largest clonotypes hold around 6.3% of the sample. The sequencing input was whole blood. The receptors were sampled from an adult who was a healthcare worker with PCR-confirmed SARS-CoV-2 infection or an uninfected control (not recorded which).

Many counts were recorded for this clonotype. The chain employs TRBV6-5 and TRBJ2-2; no clear D gene. There are 15 residues in the CDR3. CDR1 is MNHEY, CDR2 SVGAGI, per germline. V lost 7 bases, J lost 2 bases, and 14 bases lay in between. CDR3 nucleotides: TGTGCCAGCATGAGGCAGGTCCCCAACACCGGGGAGCTGTTTTTT. This sequence encodes CASMRQVPNTGELFF.

The chain recombines TRBV27 with TRBJ1-3; D remains ambiguous. Germline V gene sequence: CDR1 MNHEY, CDR2 SMNVEV (reference sequence). This CDR3 is built from 15 residues. Trimming left V 6 bases short and J 4 bases short, with 16 bases between. CDR3 in amino acids: CASSRFSPVGNTIYF. In DNA, the CDR3 is TGTGCCAGCAGCCGATTCTCCCCGGTGGGAAACACCATATATTTT.

CDR3 protein: CSATRGDNQPQHF. The CDR3 DNA follows: TGCAGTGCAACCAGGGGGGACAATCAGCCCCAGCATTTT. The genes are TRBV20-1 and TRBJ1-5; 7 bases align to TRBD1. CDR3 length: 13 residues. Germline V CDR1 and CDR2: DFQATT, SNEGSKA (reference sequence). Trimming took 6 bases from V and 3 from J; bases not matched to a gene: 5.

This clonotype has only a few counts. J is TRBJ1-1 and V is TRBV6-6; no firm D call. Per the germline V gene, CDR1 is MNHNY and CDR2 is SVGAGI (reference sequence). The length of the CDR3 is 13 residues. V lost 6 bases to trimming and J lost 3 bases, with 11 bases between them. The CDR3 DNA follows: TGTGCCAGCAGAGTAGGGCCGCACACTGAAGCTTTCTTT. Its translation is CASRVGPHTEAFF.

This clonotype was seen repeatedly, ten times or more. The chain is built from TRBV20-1 and TRBJ2-2, with TRBD2 identical over 9 bases. Germline assignment: CDR1 DFQATT and CDR2 SNEGSKA (reference sequence). Trimming took 0 bases from V and 5 from J; bases not matched to a gene: 13. The CDR3 runs 18 residues. CDR3 loop: CSARDLVLAGARTGELFF. CDR3 coding DNA: TGCAGTGCTAGAGATCTGGTGTTAGCGGGAGCGCGGACCGGGGAGCTGTTTTTT.

This clonotype was recorded at least ten times. The chain combines TRBV3-1 with TRBJ1-2; 7 positions match TRBD1. The V and J ends lost 1 base and 11 bases, in that order; junction bases with no gene match: 7. Per germline, CDR1 LGHDT and CDR2 YNNKEL (reference sequence). The CDR3 sequence is 13 residues long. The CDR3 nucleotides are TGTGCCAGCAGCCAAGGGGGACAGACCCCTTACACCTTC. Amino acids: CASSQGGQTPYTF.

This clonotype was found many times. The genes are TRBV9 and TRBJ2-3; 10 bases agree with TRBD2. The CDR3 length is 16 residues. Germline CDR1 and CDR2: SGDLS and YYNGEE. V lost 3 bases to trimming and J lost 9 bases; unmatched junction nucleotides: 13. For the CDR3, the DNA is TGTGCCAGCAGCGGTAGCGGGGGGCTCGCGAGGGGCACGCAGTATTTT. Its protein is CASSGSGGLARGTQYF.

Details on this clonotype: This may come from a read error, since a much larger clone is one base off. This chain links TRBV10-3 with TRBJ2-3; D gene unclear. From germline, CDR1 is ENHRY and CDR2 SYGVKD. V was trimmed by 2 bases and J by 1 base, leaving 10 bases between them. The CDR3 consists of 15 residues. CDR3 region: CAISEDRDGTDTQYF. CDR3 in DNA: TGTGCCATCAGTGAGGACCGAGATGGCACAGATACGCAGTATTTT.

This clonotype was observed many times. The chain has TRBV4-2 and TRBJ1-5; 10 positions agree with TRBD1. J was trimmed by 6 bases and V by 3 bases; bases with no gene match: 8. Germline V gene lookup returns CDR1 LGHNA and CDR2 YNFKEQ. This CDR3 has 16 amino acids. The CDR3 DNA reads TGTGCCAGCAGCCATCACGGACAGGGGGTGTCTCAGCCCCAGCATTTT. It is translated as CASSHHGQGVSQPQHF.

This clonotype was recorded many times. This rearrangement joins TRBV12-3 or TRBV12-4 to TRBJ1-1; unclear D gene. Trimming took 4 bases from V and 4 from J, leaving 10 bases between them. The CDR3 length is 13 residues. The CDR3 coding sequence is TGTGCCAGCAGTTACGAGGTCGGCACTGAAGCTTTCTTT. Translated, it gives CASSYEVGTEAFF.

This chain joins TRBV11-2 and TRBJ2-7, with a possible D match to TRBD1 (6 bases). Germline CDR1 and CDR2: SGHAT and FQNNGV. V lost 5 bases and J 4 bases, leaving 12 bases between the germline ends. This CDR3 is 13 amino acids long. The CDR3 loop reads CASSPQQGYEQYF. The CDR3 DNA follows: TGTGCCAGCAGCCCTCAACAGGGATACGAGCAGTACTTC.

This clonotype appeared many times. DNA of the CDR3: TGTGCCAGCAGTCTCACAGGGGGACCGAACACCGGGGAGCTGTTTTTT. Residues: CASSLTGGPNTGELFF. V is TRBV2 and J is TRBJ2-2; 8 bases align to TRBD1. V lost 5 bases to trimming and J lost 0 bases; unmatched junction nucleotides: 5. CDR3 length: 16 residues. The germline CDR1 and CDR2 sequences are SNHLY and FYNNEI.

The chain carries TRBV10-3 and TRBJ2-1; 9 bases are a match to TRBD1. V was pared by 4 bases and J by 5 bases, with 9 bases of the junction left unmatched. The CDR3 contains 16 residues. Germline V gives CDR1 ENHRY, CDR2 SYGVKD. In DNA form, the CDR3 reads TGTGCCATCAGTGGCTCGGGACAGGGTTCGGACAATGAGCAGTTCTTC. It yields the protein CAISGSGQGSDNEQFF.

This clonotype has a count of ten or more. The V and J genes are TRBV3-1 and TRBJ2-1; TRBD2 matches 10 bases. The CDR3 loop spans 17 amino acids. CDR1 is LGHDT and CDR2 is YNNKEL in the germline V gene (reference sequence). With 5 bases clipped from V and 1 base from J, the junction kept 8 bases outside the gene matches. The CDR3 reads CASSALSGRTSYNEQFF. The CDR3 DNA sequence: TGTGCCAGCAGCGCCCTTAGCGGGAGGACGTCCTACAATGAGCAGTTCTTC.

Concerning this clonotype itself: Because the CDR3's place on the DNA is in doubt, the DNA is left out and the CDR3 is given as listed by TCRdb. The CDR3 is CASSPPEGAEPGSCFF. The rearrangement uses TRBV18 and TRBJ2-2; TRBD1, the table's D call, lacks a check against the DNA. CDR1 is KGHSH and CDR2 is LQKENI in the germline V gene. Both ends counted, the CDR3 spans 16 residues.

This clonotype has a count of ten or more. The CDR3 coding sequence is TGTGCCAGCAGCCGGCGCAGTTCGGAAAACACCATATATTTT. It is translated as CASSRRSSENTIYF. This chain uses TRBV3-1 with TRBJ1-3; no definite D call. V lost 4 bases and J 6 bases, leaving 13 bases between the germline ends. CDR3 length: 14 residues. The germline gives CDR1 LGHDT, CDR2 YNNKEL (reference sequence).

In this sample, this clonotype turned up many times. The chain recombines TRBV10-3 with TRBJ1-2; 10 bases agree with TRBD1. CDR1 ENHRY and CDR2 SYGVKD come from the germline V gene. V was clipped by 6 bases and J by 6 bases; unmatched bases: 4. This CDR3 contains 13 residues. DNA for the CDR3: TGTGCCATCAGGGGGACAGGGGCCGATGGCTACACCTTC. It is translated as CAIRGTGADGYTF.